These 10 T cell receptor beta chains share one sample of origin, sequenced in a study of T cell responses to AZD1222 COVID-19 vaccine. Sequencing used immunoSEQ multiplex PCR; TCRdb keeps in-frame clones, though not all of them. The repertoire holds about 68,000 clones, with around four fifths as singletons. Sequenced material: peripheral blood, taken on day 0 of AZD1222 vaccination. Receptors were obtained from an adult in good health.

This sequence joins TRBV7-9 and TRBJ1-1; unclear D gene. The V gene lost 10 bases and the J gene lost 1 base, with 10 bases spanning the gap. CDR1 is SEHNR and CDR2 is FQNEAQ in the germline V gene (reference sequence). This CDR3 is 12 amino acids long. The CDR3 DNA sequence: TGTGCCACTCTGGGCGGGAACACTGAAGCTTTCTTT. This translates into CATLGGNTEAFF.

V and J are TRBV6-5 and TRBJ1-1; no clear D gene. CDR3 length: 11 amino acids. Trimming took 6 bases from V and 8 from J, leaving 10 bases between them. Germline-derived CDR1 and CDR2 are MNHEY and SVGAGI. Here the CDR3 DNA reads TGTGCCAGCAGGGTTAACCTCGAAGCTTTCTTT. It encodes CASRVNLEAFF.

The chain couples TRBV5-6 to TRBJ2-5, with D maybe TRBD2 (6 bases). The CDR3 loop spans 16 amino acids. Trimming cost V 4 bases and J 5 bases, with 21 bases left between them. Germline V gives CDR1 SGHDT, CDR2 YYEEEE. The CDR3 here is CASSPGLPKRSETQYF. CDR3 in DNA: TGTGCCAGCAGCCCGGGACTCCCGAAAAGGTCGGAGACCCAGTACTTC.

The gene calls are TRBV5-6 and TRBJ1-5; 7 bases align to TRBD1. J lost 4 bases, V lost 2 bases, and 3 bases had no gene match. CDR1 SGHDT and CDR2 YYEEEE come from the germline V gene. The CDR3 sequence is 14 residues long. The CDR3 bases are TGTGCCAGCAGCTTTGGACAGGATAATCAGCCCCAGCATTTT. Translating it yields CASSFGQDNQPQHF.

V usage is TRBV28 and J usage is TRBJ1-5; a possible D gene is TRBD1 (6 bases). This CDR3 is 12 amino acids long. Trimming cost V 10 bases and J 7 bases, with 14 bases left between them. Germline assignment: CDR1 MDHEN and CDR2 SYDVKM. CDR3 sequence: CANRGAGQPQHF. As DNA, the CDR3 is TGTGCCAATCGGGGGGCGGGACAGCCCCAGCATTTT.

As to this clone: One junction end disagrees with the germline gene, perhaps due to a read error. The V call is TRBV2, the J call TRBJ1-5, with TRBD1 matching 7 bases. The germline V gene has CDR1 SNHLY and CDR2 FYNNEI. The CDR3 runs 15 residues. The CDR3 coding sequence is TGTGCCAGCAGAGAAGGGGACAGAATTAATCAGCCCCAGCATTTT. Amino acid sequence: CASREGDRINQPQHF. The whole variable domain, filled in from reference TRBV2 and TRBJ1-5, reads EPEVTQTPSHQVTQMGQEVILRCVPISNHLYFYWYRQILGQKVEFLVSFYNNEISEKSEIFDDQFSVERPDGSNFTLKIRSTKLEDSAMYFCASREGDRINQPQHFGDGTRLSIL.

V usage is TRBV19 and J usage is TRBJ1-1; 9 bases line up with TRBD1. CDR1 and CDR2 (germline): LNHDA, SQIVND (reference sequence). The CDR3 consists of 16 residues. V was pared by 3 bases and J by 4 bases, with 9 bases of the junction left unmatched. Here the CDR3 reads CASSMRTGVSVTEAFF. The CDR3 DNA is TGTGCCAGTAGTATGAGGACAGGGGTTTCGGTCACTGAAGCTTTCTTT.

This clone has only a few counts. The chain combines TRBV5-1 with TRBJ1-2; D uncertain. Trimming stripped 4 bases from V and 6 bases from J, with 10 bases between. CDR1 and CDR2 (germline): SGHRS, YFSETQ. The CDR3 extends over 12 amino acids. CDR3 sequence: CASSRTADGYTF. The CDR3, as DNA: TGCGCCAGCAGCCGGACGGCGGATGGCTACACCTTC.

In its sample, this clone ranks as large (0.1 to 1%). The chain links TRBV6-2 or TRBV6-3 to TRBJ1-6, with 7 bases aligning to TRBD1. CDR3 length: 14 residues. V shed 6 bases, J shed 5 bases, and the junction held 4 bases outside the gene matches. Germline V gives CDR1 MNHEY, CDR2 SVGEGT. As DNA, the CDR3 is TGTGCCAGCAGCTCCGGGACAGATAATTCACCCCTCCACTTT. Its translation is CASSSGTDNSPLHF.

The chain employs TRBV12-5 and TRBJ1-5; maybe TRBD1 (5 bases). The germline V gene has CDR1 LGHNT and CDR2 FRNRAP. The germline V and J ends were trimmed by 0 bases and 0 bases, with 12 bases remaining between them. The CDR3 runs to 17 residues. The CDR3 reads CASGLVIRGDSNQPQHF. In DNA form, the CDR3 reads TGTGCTAGTGGTTTGGTAATTCGGGGGGATAGCAATCAGCCCCAGCATTTT.